The TCR beta chain described here comes from a study of blood T cell repertoires in COVID-19. Only a few counts were recorded for this clone. V was clipped by 0 bases and J by 1 base; unmatched bases: 4. The CDR3 covers 16 residues. Germline CDR1 and CDR2: SQVTM and ANQGSEA. Authors' methods: Amplification with reference gene primers provided the estimates of nucleated cell counts. Profiling relied on immunoSEQ multiplex PCR, and the TCRdb table lists in-frame clones only, not all of them. Clone size and V and J calls were adopted from that table, with D and trimming inferred from the DNA. Of over 85,000 clones in the sample, under 85% are singletons; the top ten hold approximately 25%.

Sequenced input: peripheral blood. This TCR was sampled from a man aged 65-85 years with acute or convalescent COVID-19. This chain links TRBV29-1 with TRBJ2-1; 9 bases are a match to TRBD2. CDR3 sequence (DNA): TGCAGCGTTGAAGAGGTAGCGGGAGCGTCCTACAATGAGCAGTTCTTC. Amino acid sequence: CSVEEVAGASYNEQFF.